The clone carrying this TCR beta chain has a count of ten or more. Its specificity is unknown. Included hyperthyroidism patients were aged 18 to 65 and newly diagnosed (under 2 months' duration). The data belong to a study of Graves' ophthalmopathy and Graves' hyperthyroidism. Study outcomes and limitations: Ophthalmopathy progression prediction by the model yielded a sensitivity of 55% to 71% and a specificity of 72% to 75%.

The authors amplified TCR beta CDR3 regions, and they did so from RNA transcripts for repertoire sequencing. Scientists carried out first-round RT-PCR using HTBI primers and then a second-round multiplex PCR. One entry per CDR3 protein results from TCRdb running MiXCR on the multiplex PCR reads. The sample records more than 1,000,000 distinct CDR3 sequences, roughly 35% being singletons. Germline CDR1 reads SGHRS; CDR2 reads YFSETQ. Trimming stripped 5 bases from V and 10 bases from J, with 13 bases between. The CDR3 is made up of 13 amino acids. V is TRBV5-1 and J is TRBJ1-6, with a weak D call TRBD1 (5 bases). The sequence was obtained from an adult man with Graves' hyperthyroidism. The sequencing input was peripheral blood or thyroid tissue (not recorded which). CDR3 amino acids: CASRSGGGSPLHF. In DNA form, the CDR3 reads TGCGCCAGCAGATCCGGGGGTGGATCACCCCTCCACTTT.